This T cell receptor beta chain was recorded in a study of T cell clonotyping in hematopoietic cell transplantation (dated by TCRdb to the early 2020s). At the level of the whole study: Recipient samples taken before transplant were collected after cytoreduction. A total of under 150 blood samples were gathered in the study from roughly 37 consecutive transplant recipients along with their related donors. Recruitment of patients ran from 2015 to early 2017, and follow-up continued until late 2020 or until death.

The immunoSEQ assay, a bias-controlled multiplex PCR with V- and J-specific primers, was used to amplify TCR beta CDR3 regions from genomic DNA. In a second PCR step, the CDR3 amplicons were tagged with a proprietary barcode plus Illumina adapter sequences. CDR3 libraries were sequenced on an Illumina MiSeq instrument. Under the source paper's analysis protocol: Export and quality control were handled in immunoSEQ Analyzer 3.0, while downstream analyses relied on R Bioconductor and Immunarch. Only productive rearrangements in the normalized downsampled data set were used to calculate repertoire metrics. Pathologically expanded clonotypes were defined as those larger than 5 templates in the normalized cohort. Repertoire diversity was measured with the Inverse Simpson Index. CMV-specificity analyses were carried out on the non-normalized data set to capture all clonotypes. TCRdb took this table from immuneACCESS and kept in-frame rearrangements with V and J called. Such tables lack part of the clones; where checked against another copy, unresolved V genes explain under half of the gap, and the rest is unexplained. That table supplies the V and J calls and clone size; D and trimming were determined from the DNA. The sample table holds fewer than 100,000 clones, of which 90% to 97% were seen once. Jointly, the top ten make up under 2% of the sample.

Trimming leaves V shorter by 7 bases and J shorter by 10 bases, with the junction holding 9 bases beyond the gene matches. Measured from the cysteine to the phenylalanine, the CDR3 is 12 residues long. Here the CDR3 DNA is all that survives: 36 bases in frame from base 1. From the germline V gene (reference sequence), CDR1 is GTSNPN and CDR2 is SVGIG. Study-level results and caveats: Just a small fraction of recipient repertoires overlapped with donor repertoires, and more than 95% appeared de novo at the given depth. The sample size was limited, and CD4 and CD8 repertoire contributions could not be separated because cells were not sorted. Broader posttransplant TCR repertoire diversity was predicted by donor and pretransplant recipient Inverse Simpson Index values. After transplant, TCR diversity in recipients dropped, and pathologically expanded clonotypes climbed progressively between day 30 and day 180.

Concerning this clone itself: The antigen it recognizes is unknown. There are no base qualities to consult, and no much larger clone falls within one base.

In the paper's terms, the time point label means: recipient sample about 28 days before transplant, after cytoreduction. Recipient blood was collected about 28 days before transplant and at days 30, 100 and 180 after transplant. Using Nuclei Lysis Solution, genomic DNA was extracted from unfractionated peripheral blood mononuclear cells that were either fresh or cryopreserved. The rearrangement combines TRBV30 with TRBJ1-1; TRBD1 fits 10 bases in the junction. The source of this sequence is a woman aged 50 to 60 with acute myeloid leukemia. Some clones in this sample may be carry-over from other donors' samples. The sample in question was peripheral blood mononuclear cells, obtained before stem cell transplant. Read as DNA, the sequence is TGTGCCTTCTTAAGGACAGGGGGTTTAGCTTTCTTT. This sequence encodes CAFLRTGGLAFF.